This T cell receptor beta chain was sequenced for a study of tumor-infiltrating lymphocytes in localized non-small cell lung cancer. Study summary: Resected tumor was paired with non-adjacent uninvolved lung from the same patient.

Comment on this clone: Its antigen is unknown.

The study, taken as a whole, reports: Immunotypes IM1 and IM2 had similar TCR-derived T-cell fractions.

The protocol was immunoSEQ multiplex PCR, while the TCRdb copy is restricted to in-frame clones and leaves out a portion. This table has 20,000 to 25,000 clones, roughly two thirds appearing once. This CDR3 contains 15 residues. V lost 8 bases and J lost 4; bases outside the gene matches: 10. Germline CDR1 SNHLY, CDR2 FYNNEI. Sequencing was done on a sample of lung tumor tissue. This sequence joins TRBV2 and TRBJ2-1, with TRBD1 matching 8 bases. This receptor was obtained from a human donor with non-small cell lung cancer. As DNA, the CDR3 is TGTGCCAGCTCGGGACAGGCGGGATCGTACAATGAGCAGTTCTTC. Protein product: CASSGQAGSYNEQFF.